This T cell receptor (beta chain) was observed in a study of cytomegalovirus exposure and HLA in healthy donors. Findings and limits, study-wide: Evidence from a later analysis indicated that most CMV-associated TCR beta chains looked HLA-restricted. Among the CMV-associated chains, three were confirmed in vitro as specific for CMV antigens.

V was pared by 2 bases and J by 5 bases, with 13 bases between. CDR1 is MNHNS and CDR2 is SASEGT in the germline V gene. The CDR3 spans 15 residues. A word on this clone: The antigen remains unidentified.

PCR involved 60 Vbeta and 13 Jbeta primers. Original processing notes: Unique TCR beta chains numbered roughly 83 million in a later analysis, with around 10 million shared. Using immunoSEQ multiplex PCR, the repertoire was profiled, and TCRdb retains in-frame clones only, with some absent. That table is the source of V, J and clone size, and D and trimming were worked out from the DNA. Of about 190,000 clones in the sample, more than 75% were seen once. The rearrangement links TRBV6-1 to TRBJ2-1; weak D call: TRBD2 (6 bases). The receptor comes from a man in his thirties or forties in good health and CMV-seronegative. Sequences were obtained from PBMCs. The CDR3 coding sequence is TGTGCCAGCAGTGAATCCCGGACTACCAACAATGAGCAGTTCTTC. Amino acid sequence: CASSESRTTNNEQFF.